These 14 T cell receptor beta chains share one sample of origin, sequenced in a study of prognosis after radiotherapy for stage I lung cancer. Starting from genomic DNA, TCR beta CDR3 was amplified through two-round multiplex PCR. Every TRBV and TRBJ gene had its own specific primer in first-round PCR. TCRdb processed the multiplex PCR reads anew with MiXCR; each CDR3 protein has one entry. The table lists 11,000 to 15,000 distinct CDR3 sequences, about a quarter of them singletons. The source was PBMCs, collected before or after stereotactic body radiation therapy (not recorded which). The source of these receptors is a donor older than 45 with non-small cell lung cancer.

This clonotype was seen repeatedly, ten times or more. The chain couples TRBV10-3 to TRBJ2-3, with TRBD2 matching over 7 bases. The CDR3 is 15 amino acids. The germline V gene has CDR1 ENHRY and CDR2 SYGVKD. J gave up 2 bases and V 6 bases, and 8 bases lay outside the gene matches. The CDR3 spells CAIRTSLLYTDTQYF. In DNA, the CDR3 is TGTGCCATCAGGACTAGCCTTCTTTACACAGATACGCAGTATTTT.

Worth noting for this clonotype: No conserved phenylalanine or tryptophan ends this CDR3, so it is likely a read error. CDR3 DNA: TGTGCCAGCAGCTTAAAGTTTACCGGGGAGCTGTTTTCT. Translation gives CASSLKFTGELFS. The rearrangement joins TRBV7-3 to TRBJ2-2, with unresolved D. The CDR3 covers 13 residues. Trimming removed 1 base at V and 5 bases at J, with 5 bases between. Per germline, CDR1 SGHTA and CDR2 FQGTGA.

A single count supports this clonotype. A far larger clone is off by one base, so a read error is likely. It is unclear where the CDR3 begins or ends on the DNA, so no DNA is shown, and the CDR3 is as TCRdb lists it. This chain connects TRBV6-4 to TRBJ1-5; TRBD1, the table's D call, lacks a check against the DNA. Germline CDR1 MRHNA, CDR2 SNTAGT. The CDR3 length equals 17 residues, ends included. The CDR3 loop is CASSPSVAGYSNQPQHF.

This clonotype was picked up many times. This chain connects TRBV18 to TRBJ2-1; D is uncertain. The germline V gene encodes CDR1 KGHSH and CDR2 LQKENI. V gave up 4 bases and J gave up 10 bases, with 14 bases separating them. The CDR3 runs 13 residues. CDR3 sequence: CASSLSFQVEQFF. The DNA of the CDR3 is TGTGCCAGCTCACTCTCCTTCCAGGTAGAGCAGTTCTTC.

This clonotype has ten or more counts. This could be a read error, since a much larger clone is one nucleotide away. V gene TRBV6-4 combines with J gene TRBJ2-1; D possibly corresponds to TRBD1 (5 bases). The CDR3 has 16 residues. The germline gives CDR1 MRHNA, CDR2 SNTAGT. Deletions cut 7 bases from V and 6 bases from J, with 22 bases between. The DNA of the CDR3 is TGTGCCAGCACTGGGGCCATCGCAGTAAGTCCCAATGAGCAGTTCTTC. Translating it yields CASTGAIAVSPNEQFF.

In its sample, this clonotype ranks as medium-sized. The rearrangement links TRBV9 to TRBJ1-1, with 11 nucleotides matching TRBD1. The CDR3 spans 15 residues. The germline V gene encodes CDR1 SGDLS and CDR2 YYNGEE. V lost 5 bases and J lost 3; bases outside the gene matches: 6. CDR3 loop: CASSRTGGRDTEAFF. CDR3 nucleotides: TGTGCCAGCAGTCGGACAGGGGGCAGGGACACTGAAGCTTTCTTT.

The V call is TRBV19, the J call TRBJ1-3; D gene uncertain. Germline CDR1 LNHDA, CDR2 SQIVND (reference sequence). CDR3 length: 15 residues. V shed 3 bases and J shed 12 bases, with 21 bases lying between them. As DNA, the CDR3 is TGTGCCAGTAGTATCCGACACGTCTCTGGAAAAAACATATATTTT. This gives the protein CASSIRHVSGKNIYF.

This clonotype was observed many times. The rearrangement joins TRBV18 to TRBJ2-7, with 12 bases that match TRBD2. Germline lookup yields CDR1 KGHSH and CDR2 LQKENI. CDR3 length equals 15 residues. Trimming removed 4 bases from V and 0 bases from J; junction bases left unmatched: 1. The CDR3: CASSQLAGGSYEQYF. In nucleotides, the CDR3 is TGTGCCAGCTCACAACTAGCGGGAGGCTCCTACGAGCAGTACTTC.

This clonotype was found many times. This chain's CDR3 is CASSRGRAYEQYF. CDR3 sequence (DNA): TGTGCCAGCAGTAGGGGCAGGGCCTACGAGCAGTACTTC. The chain joins TRBV7-8 to TRBJ2-7; tentatively, D is TRBD1 (5 bases). The CDR3 is made up of 13 amino acids. CDR1 SGHVS and CDR2 FQNEAQ come from the germline V gene. Trimming cost V 6 bases and J 2 bases, with 11 bases left between them.

This clonotype was counted many times. Here the CDR3 reads CASSLTPHSETQYF. The CDR3 nucleotides are TGTGCCAGCAGCTTGACGCCACACTCAGAGACCCAGTACTTC. V usage is TRBV5-5 and J usage is TRBJ2-5; D gene uncertain. The CDR3 is made up of 14 amino acids. Germline CDR1 and CDR2: SGHKS and YYEKEE (reference sequence). V was cut by 1 base and J by 4 bases, with 11 bases left in between. The full variable domain, completed using reference TRBV5-5 and TRBJ2-5, is DAGVTQSPTHLIKTRGQQVTLRCSPISGHKSVSWYQQVLGQGPQFIFQYYEKEERGRGNFPDRFSARQFPNYSSELNVNALLLGDSALYLCASSLTPHSETQYFGPGTRLLVL.

This clonotype came up a few times. A far more abundant clone sits one base away, making this likely a read error. This chain connects TRBV6-4 to TRBJ2-1; D is ambiguous. Looked up from germline, CDR1 is MRHNA and CDR2 is SNTAGT. The CDR3 extends over 11 amino acids. CDR3 DNA: TGTGCCAGCAGACGCATTCATGATCAGTTCTTC. This translates into CASRRIHDQFF.

This chain links TRBV6-1 with TRBJ1-2, with TRBD1 matching 7 bases. CDR1 and CDR2 from the germline V gene are MNHNS and SASEGT. Trimming at V came to 2 bases and at J to 5 bases, leaving 8 bases not matched to a gene. The CDR3 is made up of 15 amino acids. The CDR3 bases are TGTGCCAGCAGTGAATGGTCAGGGGGAAGTTATGGCTACACCTTC. Translated: CASSEWSGGSYGYTF.

By its share, this clonotype is medium-sized. CDR3 DNA sequence: TGTGCCAGCAGCTTACCCGGTCCTCTCGGCAATGAGCAGTTCTTC. Translation: CASSLPGPLGNEQFF. This sequence joins TRBV7-3 and TRBJ2-1; D call uncertain. Germline loops: CDR1 SGHTA, CDR2 FQGTGA. The CDR3 length is 15 residues. V was trimmed by 2 bases and J by 6 bases, leaving 14 bases between them.

Turning to this clonotype: The conserved phenylalanine or tryptophan is not found at the CDR3 terminus, so this likely reflects a read error. V usage is TRBV28 and J usage is TRBJ2-7; D possibly corresponds to TRBD2 (7 bases). This CDR3 has 14 residues. Germline V CDR1 and CDR2: MDHEN, SYDVKM. The CDR3 here is CARSFAGAGYEQYL. The CDR3 coding sequence is TGTGCCAGAAGTTTTGCGGGGGCGGGGTACGAGCAGTACTTG.